This entry concerns a single T cell receptor beta chain. The data stem from a study of blood T cell repertoires in COVID-19. Study in general: Spain, Italy and the United States supplied samples that represented acute and convalescent COVID-19. T cells, B-cell-depleted T cells, or PBMCs provided the cDNA or gDNA that served as material.

Original processing notes: Amplification of reference gene primers provided the estimated nucleated cell counts. Here immunoSEQ multiplex PCR was the method, and the copy in TCRdb shows in-frame clones only, minus some. That table supplies the V and J calls and clone size; D and trimming were determined from the DNA. The top ten hold around 7.8% of the sample, which has about 200,000 clones, approximately 80% seen once. The Seattle site enrolled patients during active infection and followed them longitudinally. V lost 8 bases and J lost 0, with 13 bases in between. The CDR3 has 14 residues. Germline assignment: CDR1 SGHAT and CDR2 FQDESV (reference sequence).

The receptor comes from a woman over 75 with COVID-19, enrolled during active disease. Material: peripheral blood. The chain has TRBV11-1 and TRBJ1-1; the D is unclear. The CDR3 region has the DNA TGTGCCAGCTACGGCTCGGCGGTGAACACTGAAGCTTTCTTT. As protein: CASYGSAVNTEAFF.